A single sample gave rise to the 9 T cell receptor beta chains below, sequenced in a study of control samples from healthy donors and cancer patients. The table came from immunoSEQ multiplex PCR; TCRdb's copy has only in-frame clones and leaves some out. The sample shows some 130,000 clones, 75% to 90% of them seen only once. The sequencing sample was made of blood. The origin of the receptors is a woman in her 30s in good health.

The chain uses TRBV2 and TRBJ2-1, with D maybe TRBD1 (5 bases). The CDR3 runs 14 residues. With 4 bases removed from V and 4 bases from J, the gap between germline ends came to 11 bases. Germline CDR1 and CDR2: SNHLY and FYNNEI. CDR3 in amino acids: CASSGQGLYNEQFF. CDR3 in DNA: TGTGCCAGCAGTGGGCAGGGTCTTTACAATGAGCAGTTCTTC.

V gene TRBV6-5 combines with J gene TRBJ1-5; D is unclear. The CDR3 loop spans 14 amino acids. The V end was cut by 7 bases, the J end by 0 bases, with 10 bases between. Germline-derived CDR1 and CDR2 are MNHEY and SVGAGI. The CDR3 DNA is TGTGCCAGCAAGCGCAGAGATAGCAATCAGCCCCAGCATTTT. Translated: CASKRRDSNQPQHF.

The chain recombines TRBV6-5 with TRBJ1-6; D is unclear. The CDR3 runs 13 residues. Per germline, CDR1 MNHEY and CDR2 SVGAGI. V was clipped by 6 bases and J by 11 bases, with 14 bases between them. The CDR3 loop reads CASSEINSAPLHF. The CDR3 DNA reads TGTGCCAGCAGCGAGATAAACTCAGCACCCCTCCACTTT.

The CDR3 loop reads CASELVGELFF. In DNA, the CDR3 is TGTGCCAGCGAGCTGGTCGGGGAGCTGTTTTTT. The chain has TRBV3-1 (or the pseudogene TRBV3-2) and TRBJ2-2; no clear D. The CDR3 is made up of 11 amino acids. Germline CDR1 is LGHDT and CDR2 is YNNKEL (reference sequence). The germline V and J ends were trimmed by 8 bases and 7 bases, with 8 bases remaining between them.

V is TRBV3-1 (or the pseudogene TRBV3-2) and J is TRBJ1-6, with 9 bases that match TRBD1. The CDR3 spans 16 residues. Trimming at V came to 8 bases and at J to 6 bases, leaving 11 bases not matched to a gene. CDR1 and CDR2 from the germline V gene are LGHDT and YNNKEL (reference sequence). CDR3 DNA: TGTGCCAGCTCCCTGGGACAGGGTTCGTCTAATTCACCCCTCCACTTT. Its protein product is CASSLGQGSSNSPLHF.

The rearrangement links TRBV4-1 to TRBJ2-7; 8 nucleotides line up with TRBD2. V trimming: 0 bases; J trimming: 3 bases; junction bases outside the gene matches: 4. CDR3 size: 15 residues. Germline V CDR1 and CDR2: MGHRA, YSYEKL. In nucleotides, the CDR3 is TGCGCCAGCAGCCAAGAGGCTAGCGGGCGCTACGAGCAGTACTTC. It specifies CASSQEASGRYEQYF.

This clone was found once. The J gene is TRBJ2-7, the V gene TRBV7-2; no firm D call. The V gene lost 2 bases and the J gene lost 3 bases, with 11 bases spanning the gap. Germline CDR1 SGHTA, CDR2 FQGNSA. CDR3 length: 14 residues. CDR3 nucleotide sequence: TGTGCCAGCAGCTTATCTCCCGGAAACTACGAGCAGTACTTC. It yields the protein CASSLSPGNYEQYF.

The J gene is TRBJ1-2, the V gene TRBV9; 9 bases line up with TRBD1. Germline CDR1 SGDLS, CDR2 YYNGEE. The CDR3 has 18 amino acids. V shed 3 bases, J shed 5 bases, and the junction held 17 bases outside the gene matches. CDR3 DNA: TGTGCCAGCAGCGCCCGAGGACAGGGGAAGGGAGAGGGGTATGGCTACACCTTC. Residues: CASSARGQGKGEGYGYTF.

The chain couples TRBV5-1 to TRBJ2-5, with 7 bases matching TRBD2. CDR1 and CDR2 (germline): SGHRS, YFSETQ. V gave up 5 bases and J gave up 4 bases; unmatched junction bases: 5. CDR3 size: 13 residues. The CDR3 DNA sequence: TGCGCCAGCAGGGGAGGGGTGGGAGAGACCCAGTACTTC. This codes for CASRGGVGETQYF.